This TCR beta chain was profiled in a study of neoadjuvant anti-PD-1 for oral cavity cancer (dated by TCRdb to the early 2020s). Background for the entire study: Before curative-intent surgical resection, most patients were given three to four biweekly doses of nivolumab at 3 mg/kg. The parent correlative cohort had about eleven patients and a response rate of roughly 32%. Patients without progression received a fourth nivolumab dose around day 43 and underwent definitive surgical resection on days 50-56. Patients with complete response, partial response or stable disease by RECIST 1.1 were defined as responders, whereas patients with progression were defined as non-responders. The full study reports these points: After neoadjuvant nivolumab, non-responders showed significantly higher T cell clonality (Gini index) in PBMCs than responders did. Only a few patients per response group were included in the TCR analyses, and the authors called for validation in larger cohorts. Higher pretreatment blood TCRbeta clonality and lower post-treatment tumor TCRbeta clonality were correlated with higher pretreatment blood Treg/Th17 ratios.

The germline V gene encodes CDR1 SGHRS and CDR2 YFSETQ. V sheds 5 bases and J sheds 3 bases, leaving 8 bases between their ends. Inclusive of the bounding cysteine and phenylalanine, the CDR3 is 12 residues long. This entry keeps only the CDR3 DNA: 36 bases, framed from base 1. This clone was recorded a few times. This clone's antigen is unknown. Base qualities are not at hand, and no much larger clone is one base apart. The sample's time point label, decoded: before neoadjuvant nivolumab. The patients had newly diagnosed stage II-IVA oral cavity squamous cell carcinoma and had not received any prior systemic or radiation treatment. The cohort consisted of patients with HPV-negative, locally advanced oral cavity squamous cell carcinoma. Peripheral blood mononuclear cells were analyzed directly, without maintenance or expansion in culture. The samples were drawn from a longitudinal correlative study tied to a single-arm phase II trial testing neoadjuvant nivolumab in oral cavity squamous cell carcinoma. Subject-matched pre- and post-treatment PBMCs and tumors from three responders and three non-responders were subjected to genomic DNA-based TCRbeta sequencing. Peripheral blood mononuclear cells were collected before nivolumab treatment and were collected again after treatment, at the time of surgery. The Maxwell RSC DNA from Cells kit was used to extract genomic DNA from PBMCs.

For deep sequencing of PBMC libraries, mostly about 480 ng of input genomic DNA was used, and six replicates were run per sample. TCRbeta libraries were prepared with the immunoSEQ hsTCRbeta kit according to the manufacturer's instructions. Sequencing of the completed libraries took place using an Illumina NovaSeq 6000 S4 flow cell after they had been pooled to 2.5 to 3.5 nM. On the study's bioinformatics: Raw data preprocessing and quality control were performed with the immunoSEQ Analyzer. The analysis was limited to productive rearrangements, and each clonotype was defined by a unique CDR3 amino acid sequence. Repertoire clonality was estimated as the Gini-Simpson index, which was calculated using the R package tcR. Gini indices were compared with Student's t test, and associations with tumor size change were assessed by Pearson correlation. The table was pulled from immuneACCESS by TCRdb, which kept in-frame rearrangements only. Such tables lose some clones; where checked, under half of the loss comes from unresolved V genes, and the rest has no known cause. V, J and clone size are those of that table, while D and trimming were read from the DNA. The sample has about 14,000 clones on record, roughly three fifths of them singletons. The top ten clones comprise just under 3% of the sample.

The rearranged segments are TRBV5-1 and TRBJ1-2; the D gene cannot be resolved reliably. The specimen comprised PBMCs, sampled before nivolumab (anti-PD-1) treatment. The clonotype originates from a person between 35 and 79 years old with oral cavity squamous cell carcinoma. The DNA sequence follows: TGCGCCAGCAGGTTTGGGGACTATGGCTACACCTTC. This codes for CASRFGDYGYTF.